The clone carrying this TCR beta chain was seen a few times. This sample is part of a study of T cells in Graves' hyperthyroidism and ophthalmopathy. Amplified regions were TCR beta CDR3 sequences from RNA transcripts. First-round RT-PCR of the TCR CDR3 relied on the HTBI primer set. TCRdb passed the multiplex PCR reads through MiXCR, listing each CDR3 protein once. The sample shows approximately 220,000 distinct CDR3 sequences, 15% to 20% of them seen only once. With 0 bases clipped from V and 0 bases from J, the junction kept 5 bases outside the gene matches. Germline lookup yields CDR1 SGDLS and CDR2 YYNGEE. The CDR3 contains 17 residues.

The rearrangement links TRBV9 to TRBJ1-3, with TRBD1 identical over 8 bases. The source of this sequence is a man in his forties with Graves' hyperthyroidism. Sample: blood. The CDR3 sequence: CASSVVGQVFSGNTIYF. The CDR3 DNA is TGTGCCAGCAGCGTAGTGGGACAGGTTTTCTCTGGAAACACCATATATTTT.